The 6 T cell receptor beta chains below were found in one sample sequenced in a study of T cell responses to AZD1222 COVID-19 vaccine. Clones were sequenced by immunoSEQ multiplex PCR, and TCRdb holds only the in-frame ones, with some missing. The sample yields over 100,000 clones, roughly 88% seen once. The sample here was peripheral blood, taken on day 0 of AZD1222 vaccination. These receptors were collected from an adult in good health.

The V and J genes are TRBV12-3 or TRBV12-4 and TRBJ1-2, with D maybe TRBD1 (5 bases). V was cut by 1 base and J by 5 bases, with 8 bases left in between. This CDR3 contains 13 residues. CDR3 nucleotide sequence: TGTGCCAGCAGTTTAGGTCAGGGATATGGCTACACCTTC. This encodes CASSLGQGYGYTF.

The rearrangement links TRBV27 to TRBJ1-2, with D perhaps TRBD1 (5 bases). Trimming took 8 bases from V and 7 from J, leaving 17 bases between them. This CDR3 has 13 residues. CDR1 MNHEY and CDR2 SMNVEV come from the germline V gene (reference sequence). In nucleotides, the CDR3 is TGTGCCAGCTCGAGGGAGGGGTTGGGTGGCTACACCTTC. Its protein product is CASSREGLGGYTF.

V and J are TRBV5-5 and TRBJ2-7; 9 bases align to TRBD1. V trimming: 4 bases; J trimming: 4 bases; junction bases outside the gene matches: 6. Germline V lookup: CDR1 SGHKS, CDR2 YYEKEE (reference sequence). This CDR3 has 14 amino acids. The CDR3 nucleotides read TGTGCCAGCAGCATTGGACAGGGGTGGTACGAGCAGTACTTC. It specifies CASSIGQGWYEQYF.

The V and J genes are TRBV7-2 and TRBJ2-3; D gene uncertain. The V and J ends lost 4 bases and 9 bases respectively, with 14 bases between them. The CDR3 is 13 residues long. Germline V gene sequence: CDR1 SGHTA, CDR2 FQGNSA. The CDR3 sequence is CASSSSEGRTQYF. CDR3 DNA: TGTGCCAGCAGCTCATCAGAAGGTAGGACGCAGTATTTT.

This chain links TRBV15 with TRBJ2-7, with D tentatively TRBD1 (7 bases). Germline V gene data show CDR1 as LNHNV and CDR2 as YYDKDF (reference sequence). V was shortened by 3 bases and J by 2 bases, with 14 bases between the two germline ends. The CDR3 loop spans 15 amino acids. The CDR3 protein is CATSRGGQAAYEQYF. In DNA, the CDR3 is TGTGCCACCAGCAGGGGAGGACAGGCCGCCTACGAGCAGTACTTC.

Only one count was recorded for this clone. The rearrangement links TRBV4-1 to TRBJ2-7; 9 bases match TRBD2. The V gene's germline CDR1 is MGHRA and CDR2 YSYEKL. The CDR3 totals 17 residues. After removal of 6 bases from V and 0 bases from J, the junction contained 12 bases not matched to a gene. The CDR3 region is CASSLYFSGGVSYEQYF. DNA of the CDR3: TGCGCCAGCAGTCTGTACTTTAGCGGGGGAGTCTCCTACGAGCAGTACTTC.